The rows below give T cell receptor beta chains drawn from one sample of a study of regulatory T cells in long-lasting Graves disease. TCRdb reprocessed the multiplex PCR reads via MiXCR and lists one record per CDR3 protein. The sample consists of roughly 420,000 distinct CDR3 sequences, about a sixth of them appearing once. These data also featured in a second study, about T cells in Graves' hyperthyroidism and ophthalmopathy.

The source material was peripheral blood mononuclear cells (PBMCs), sampled at new diagnosis, from a patient treated with antithyroid drugs. The receptors were gathered from a woman in her 30s with Graves disease. The CDR3 runs from the conserved cysteine through the conserved F or W.

V gene: TRBV19; CDR3 protein: CASSIPDRAPEQYF
V gene: TRBV5-1; CDR3 protein: CASSFQQGGASEAFF
V gene: TRBV24-1; CDR3 protein: CATRGLATDTQYF
V gene: TRBV20-1; CDR3 protein: CSARETGVRSGYTF
V gene: TRBV6-4; CDR3 protein: CASSEKGGLSYGYTF
V gene: TRBV7-9; CDR3 protein: CASSPPSGRTYEQYF
V gene: TRBV5-6; CDR3 protein: CASSLFQTLNTEAFF
V gene: TRBV3-1; CDR3 protein: CASSPPGVANTEAFF
V gene: TRBV7-2; CDR3 protein: CASSLIPSGDTQYF
V gene: TRBV2; CDR3 protein: CASSELGRGINEQFF
V gene: TRBV28; CDR3 protein: CASSLVGGPGEQYF
V gene: TRBV24-1; CDR3 protein: CATSLGGAGRPASNEQFF
V gene: TRBV7-8; CDR3 protein: CASRSTSSGIDRTDTQYF
V gene: TRBV29-1; CDR3 protein: CSVERLAPRDWAVHNEQFF
V gene: TRBV5-1; CDR3 protein: CASSPATSSEYNEQFF
V gene: TRBV30; CDR3 protein: CAWSGRDENTEAFF
V gene: TRBV5-1; CDR3 protein: CASSLADSAQLDEQFF
V gene: TRBV11-2; CDR3 protein: CASSVQTGRETQYF
V gene: TRBV7-2; CDR3 protein: CASNPGGDRGWSPLHF
V gene: TRBV2; CDR3 protein: CASSEFQVRTEAFF
V gene: TRBV30; CDR3 protein: CAWSGASGEETQYF
V gene: TRBV7-6; CDR3 protein: CASSLLGHQSSGNTIYF
V gene: TRBV2; CDR3 protein: CASSELDTEAFF
V gene: TRBV20-1; CDR3 protein: CSARTDDSYEQYF
V gene: TRBV15; CDR3 protein: CATSRGTGDEQYF
V gene: TRBV3-1; CDR3 protein: CASSQEGLAGWQYF
V gene: TRBV27; CDR3 protein: CASSLGRGGQPQHF
V gene: TRBV7-6; CDR3 protein: CASGPGTDYEQYF
V gene: TRBV6-1; CDR3 protein: CASRTNTGELFF
V gene: TRBV12-3/TRBV12-4; CDR3 protein: CASSKWDTYEQYF
V gene: TRBV27; CDR3 protein: CASSQPRTSGQHSYNEQFF
V gene: TRBV19; CDR3 protein: CASTGETEAFF
V gene: TRBV2; CDR3 protein: CASSLGRYSNQPQHF
V gene: TRBV28; CDR3 protein: CARTPNGKTGTNYEQYF
V gene: TRBV5-1; CDR3 protein: CASSDRVTAYEQYF
V gene: TRBV6-4; CDR3 protein: CASSDQGGDNEQFF